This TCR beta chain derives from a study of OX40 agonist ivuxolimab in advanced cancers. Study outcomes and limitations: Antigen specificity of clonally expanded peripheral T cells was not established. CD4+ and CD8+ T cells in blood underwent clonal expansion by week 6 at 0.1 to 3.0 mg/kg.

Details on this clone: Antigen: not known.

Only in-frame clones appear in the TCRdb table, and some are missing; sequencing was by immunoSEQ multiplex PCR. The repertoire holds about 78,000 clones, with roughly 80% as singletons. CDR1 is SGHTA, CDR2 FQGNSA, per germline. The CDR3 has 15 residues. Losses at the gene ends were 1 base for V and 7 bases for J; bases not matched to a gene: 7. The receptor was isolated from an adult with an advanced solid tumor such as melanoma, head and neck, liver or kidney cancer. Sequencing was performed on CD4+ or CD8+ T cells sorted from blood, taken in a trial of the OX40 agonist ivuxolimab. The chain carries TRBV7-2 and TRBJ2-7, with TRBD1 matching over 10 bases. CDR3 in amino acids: CASSLGRQGAREQYF. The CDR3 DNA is TGTGCCAGCAGCTTAGGGAGACAGGGGGCACGGGAGCAGTACTTC.